One and the same sample provided the 32 T cell receptor beta chains below, sequenced in a study of human T cells and chemical hapten exposure. TCRdb used MiXCR to reprocess the RACE reads, holding one entry per CDR3 protein. The table records some 30,000 distinct CDR3 sequences, 5.5% to 6.5% of them present only once. Time point indicated: patch test 3, about 24 weeks after DPC sensitization. Stated treatment: therapeutic diphenylcyclopropenone sensitization with weekly scalp DPC. The source material was whole blood, sampled in connection with sensitization to the hapten diphenylcyclopropenone (DPC). These receptors originate from a man aged 30 to 45 with alopecia areata. Some clones in this sample may be carry-over from other donors' samples.

This clonotype was recorded many times. The CDR3 region is CASTGPGETQYF. DNA of the CDR3: TGTGCCAGCACAGGCCCTGGGGAGACCCAGTACTTC. J is TRBJ2-5 and V is TRBV19, with a possible D match to TRBD1 (5 bases). This CDR3 comprises 12 residues. The V gene lost 9 bases and the J gene lost 5 bases, with 13 bases spanning the gap. Germline CDR1 LNHDA, CDR2 SQIVND (reference sequence).

In its sample, this clonotype was seen many times. This chain joins TRBV30 and TRBJ2-1, with D possibly being TRBD2 (6 bases). The CDR3 covers 11 residues. Germline CDR1 GTSNPN, CDR2 SVGIG (reference sequence). This CDR3 reads CAAAPRGEQFF. DNA of the CDR3: TGTGCTGCCGCACCCCGGGGGGAGCAGTTCTTC.

The CDR3 region is CAAQGEYNSPLHF. The CDR3 coding sequence is TGTGCCGCCCAGGGGGAGTATAATTCACCCCTCCACTTT. V gene TRBV30 combines with J gene TRBJ1-6; 7 positions match TRBD1. Germline CDR1 GTSNPN, CDR2 SVGIG (reference sequence). Trimming took 8 bases from V and 4 from J; bases not matched to a gene: 5. There are 13 residues in the CDR3.

There are a few counts of this clonotype. Germline and junction disagree at one end, which may indicate a read error. J is TRBJ1-5 and V is TRBV7-2, with 9 bases that match TRBD1. Germline V lookup: CDR1 SGHTA, CDR2 FQGNSA. The CDR3 sequence is 14 residues long. CDR3 in amino acids: CVSNLGQGGQPQHF. The CDR3 DNA reads as TGTGTCAGCAATCTGGGACAGGGAGGACAGCCCCAGCATTTT.

This clonotype was seen ten or more times. The chain's CDR3 is CASSQTPNSYNEQFF. The CDR3 region has the DNA TGTGCCAGCAGCCAAACGCCCAACTCCTACAATGAGCAGTTCTTC. This chain joins TRBV3-1 and TRBJ2-1; D is unresolved. This CDR3 has 15 residues. The V end lost 2 bases, the J end lost 0 bases, and 8 bases lay between the germline ends. The germline gives CDR1 LGHDT, CDR2 YNNKEL (reference sequence).

This clonotype was seen many times. This chain's CDR3 is CASTQGWGAGSSPLHF. The CDR3 bases are TGTGCCAGCACCCAAGGTTGGGGCGCTGGGAGTTCACCCCTCCACTTT. The rearrangement links TRBV7-2 to TRBJ1-6; TRBD1 might be the D (5 bases). Per the germline V gene, CDR1 is SGHTA and CDR2 is FQGNSA. The CDR3 covers 16 residues. Trimming stripped 7 bases from V and 9 bases from J, with 22 bases between.

The sample holds a few counts of this clonotype. A much bigger clone sits one base away, suggesting this may be a read error. This chain links TRBV7-9 with TRBJ1-5, with no clear D. Trimming left V 3 bases short and J 3 bases short, with 9 bases between. The germline V gene encodes CDR1 SEHNR and CDR2 FQNEAQ (reference sequence). The CDR3 runs to 14 residues. CDR3 loop: CASSFREDNQPQHF. In DNA form, the CDR3 reads TGTGCCAGCAGCTTCCGGGAGGACAATCAGCCCCAGCATTTT.

This clonotype was detected many times. The chain employs TRBV6-2 or TRBV6-3 and TRBJ2-5; 8 positions agree with TRBD1. Germline CDR1 is MNHEY and CDR2 is SVGEGT. The ends lost 7 bases at V and 4 bases at J; junction bases unmatched: 5. The CDR3 consists of 13 residues. CDR3 in amino acids: CASNDRGLETQYF. The CDR3 bases are TGTGCCAGCAACGACAGGGGCCTAGAGACCCAGTACTTC.

This clonotype was recorded at least ten times. The chain uses TRBV7-9 and TRBJ2-2; maybe TRBD2 (5 bases). The V gene lost 5 bases and the J gene lost 3 bases, with 10 bases spanning the gap. CDR1 is SEHNR and CDR2 is FQNEAQ in the germline V gene (reference sequence). The CDR3 contains 14 residues. For the CDR3, the DNA is TGTGCCAGCAGCCTGGTGCGGGACACCGGGGAGCTGTTTTTT. The encoded protein is CASSLVRDTGELFF.

This clonotype was seen at least ten times. The chain is built from TRBV11-2 and TRBJ2-7, with 10 positions matching TRBD1. The CDR3 extends over 14 amino acids. J was trimmed by 5 bases and V by 3 bases; bases with no gene match: 4. Germline-derived CDR1 and CDR2 are SGHAT and FQNNGV. The CDR3 reads CASSFRTGGHEQYF. The CDR3 nucleotides are TGTGCCAGCAGCTTTAGGACAGGGGGGCACGAGCAGTACTTC.

The table lists this clonotype with many counts. The CDR3: CASSLQGGGQETQYF. Here the CDR3 DNA reads TGTGCCAGCAGTCTGCAAGGTGGAGGCCAAGAGACCCAGTACTTC. The rearrangement joins TRBV6-6 to TRBJ2-5, with D perhaps matching TRBD2 (5 bases). The CDR3 sequence is 15 residues long. V dropped 5 bases and J dropped 1 base, with 14 bases sitting between them. Germline V gene sequence: CDR1 MNHNY, CDR2 SVGAGI (reference sequence).

This clonotype was counted many times. CDR3 in amino acids: CASSQTRGGSTDTQYF. The CDR3 DNA follows: TGCGCCAGCAGTCAAACGAGGGGGGGCAGTACAGATACGCAGTATTTT. The chain joins TRBV23-1 to TRBJ2-3, with D perhaps TRBD2 (7 bases). Being an ORF, TRBV23-1 has a function that is uncertain. V was shortened by 2 bases and J by 3 bases, with 15 bases between the two germline ends. CDR3 length equals 16 residues.

In its sample, this clonotype was seen many times. The J gene is TRBJ2-2, the V gene TRBV3-1, with 10 positions matching TRBD2. This CDR3 contains 19 residues. J was trimmed by 5 bases and V by 0 bases; bases with no gene match: 12. In germline, CDR1 is LGHDT, CDR2 YNNKEL (reference sequence). CDR3 region: CASSQDPRLAGVFTGELFF. CDR3 sequence (DNA): TGTGCCAGCAGCCAAGATCCGAGGCTAGCGGGAGTTTTTACCGGGGAGCTGTTTTTT.

Many counts were recorded for this clonotype. The chain links TRBV29-1 to TRBJ2-3, with TRBD1 identical over 7 bases. V shed 6 bases, J shed 4 bases, and the junction held 7 bases outside the gene matches. The CDR3 consists of 13 residues. Per the germline V gene, CDR1 is SQVTM and CDR2 is ANQGSEA. The CDR3 coding sequence is TGCAGCGTCTCTGACAGGGTCCCAGATACGCAGTATTTT. Protein product: CSVSDRVPDTQYF.

This clonotype was seen at least ten times. The rearrangement uses TRBV20-1 and TRBJ1-4; 7 nucleotides align to TRBD1. The CDR3 length is 13 residues. The germline V gene has CDR1 DFQATT and CDR2 SNEGSKA (reference sequence). The ends lost 6 bases at V and 8 bases at J; junction bases unmatched: 9. The CDR3 region is CSATDRAGEKLFF. Written as DNA, the CDR3 is TGCAGTGCAACTGACAGGGCGGGGGAAAAACTGTTTTTT.

This clonotype was recorded many times. CDR3 bases: TGTGCCAGCAGTTACTCGGGGGCAGAGACCCAGTACTTC. Protein: CASSYSGAETQYF. The chain has TRBV6-5 and TRBJ2-5; D may be TRBD1 (6 bases). Germline V lookup: CDR1 MNHEY, CDR2 SVGAGI. V dropped 0 bases and J dropped 4 bases, with 6 bases sitting between them. The CDR3 is made up of 13 amino acids.

This clonotype has at least ten counts. This sequence joins TRBV29-1 and TRBJ2-5, with D possibly matching TRBD2 (6 bases). V gave up 5 bases and J gave up 1 base, with 20 bases separating them. Germline V CDR1 and CDR2: SQVTM, ANQGSEA. CDR3 length: 16 residues. The CDR3 protein is CSVQLEGRLLQETQYF. In DNA form, the CDR3 reads TGCAGCGTTCAGTTGGAGGGGCGACTACTCCAAGAGACCCAGTACTTC.

This clonotype was seen at least ten times. The chain recombines TRBV11-2 with TRBJ1-2; D unresolved. CDR3 length equals 14 residues. Trimming shortened V by 2 bases and J by 8 bases, and 15 bases separated the two germline ends. CDR1 and CDR2 (germline): SGHAT, FQNNGV. The chain's CDR3 is CASSLRPLTMGYTF. The CDR3 DNA reads TGTGCCAGCAGCTTACGGCCATTAACTATGGGCTACACCTTC.

Turning to this clonotype: A much more abundant neighbour one base away suggests this may be a read error. V is TRBV10-3 and J is TRBJ2-3, with 10 positions matching TRBD2. Germline CDR1 and CDR2: ENHRY and SYGVKD. This CDR3 is built from 13 residues. The CDR3 reads CAISLAGDDTLYF. The DNA for the CDR3 is TGTGCCATCAGTCTAGCGGGAGACGATACGCTGTATTTT.

This clonotype was seen many times. J is TRBJ2-7 and V is TRBV6-1; 9 bases are a match to TRBD2. V was clipped by 4 bases and J by 6 bases; unmatched bases: 7. The CDR3 length is 14 residues. Germline-derived CDR1 and CDR2 are MNHNS and SASEGT. This CDR3 is CASSGGLAKGEQYF. The DNA for the CDR3 is TGTGCCAGCAGTGGCGGACTAGCGAAGGGCGAGCAGTACTTC.

This clonotype was counted ten times or more. This chain connects TRBV19 to TRBJ2-7; maybe TRBD1 (6 bases). This CDR3 contains 13 residues. Germline-derived CDR1 and CDR2 are LNHDA and SQIVND (reference sequence). Trimming left V 4 bases short and J 6 bases short, with 13 bases between. CDR3 loop: CASSTRTESEQYF. As DNA, the CDR3 is TGTGCCAGTAGTACACGGACAGAATCCGAGCAGTACTTC.

This clonotype was observed many times. The chain has TRBV29-1 and TRBJ2-2, with unresolved D. V gave up 8 bases and J gave up 6 bases, with 13 bases separating them. The CDR3 sequence is 12 residues long. Germline-derived CDR1 and CDR2 are SQVTM and ANQGSEA. CDR3 sequence (DNA): TGCAGCACTGAAAAGAGAGCCGGGGAGCTGTTTTTT. Protein sequence: CSTEKRAGELFF.

This clonotype came up many times. V usage is TRBV30 and J usage is TRBJ2-2; TRBD2 agrees at 14 bases. Per the germline V gene, CDR1 is GTSNPN and CDR2 is SVGIG (reference sequence). The CDR3 is 17 amino acids. The V gene end was trimmed by 1 base and the J gene end by 4 bases; junction bases not matched to a gene: 5. CDR3 DNA sequence: TGTGCCTGGAGTGGACTAGCGGGGGGGCCGGTCACCGGGGAGCTGTTTTTT. Its protein product is CAWSGLAGGPVTGELFF.

The chain is built from TRBV11-1 and TRBJ2-3, with D tentatively TRBD2 (5 bases). The germline CDR1 and CDR2 sequences are SGHAT and FQDESV (reference sequence). The CDR3 sequence is 17 residues long. V gave up 5 bases and J gave up 2 bases, with 20 bases separating them. The CDR3 bases are TGTGCCAGCAGCGAAGGCATCGGGCTAGCTCTCACAGATACGCAGTATTTT. Translation: CASSEGIGLALTDTQYF.

At least ten counts were recorded for this clonotype. This sequence joins TRBV19 and TRBJ2-5; the D gene is possibly TRBD2 (5 bases). The CDR3 spans 15 residues. The germline V and J ends were trimmed by 5 bases and 5 bases, with 18 bases remaining between them. Germline V gives CDR1 LNHDA, CDR2 SQIVND (reference sequence). The CDR3 sequence: CASSPPQGPGETQYF. CDR3 coding DNA: TGTGCCAGTAGTCCGCCTCAAGGGCCGGGGGAGACCCAGTACTTC. The variable domain in full, with the rest retrieved from reference TRBV19 and TRBJ2-5, is DGGITQSPKYLFRKEGQNVTLSCEQNLNHDAMYWYRQDPGQGLRLIYYSQIVNDFQKGDIAEGYSVSREKKESFPLTVTSAQKNPTAFYLCASSPPQGPGETQYFGPGTRLLVL.

The table lists this clonotype with many counts. The V call is TRBV7-2, the J call TRBJ2-7; weak D call: TRBD1 (7 bases). Per germline, CDR1 SGHTA and CDR2 FQGNSA. This CDR3 has 12 amino acids. Trimming cost V 4 bases and J 5 bases, with 9 bases left between them. The CDR3 loop is CASSSGGNEQYF. DNA of the CDR3: TGTGCCAGCAGCTCAGGGGGGAACGAGCAGTACTTC.

This clonotype was detected many times. The chain uses TRBV19 and TRBJ2-1; 7 bases match TRBD1. The V gene end was trimmed by 6 bases and the J gene end by 10 bases; junction bases not matched to a gene: 6. The CDR3 has 12 residues. Germline CDR1 LNHDA, CDR2 SQIVND (reference sequence). The CDR3 DNA reads as TGTGCCAGTAGGGGGACAGTTGAGGAGCAGTTCTTC. Its translation: CASRGTVEEQFF.

The table lists this clonotype with many counts. This rearrangement joins TRBV7-9 to TRBJ2-7, with 8 bases that match TRBD2. The germline V gene encodes CDR1 SEHNR and CDR2 FQNEAQ (reference sequence). The J segment lost 6 bases and the V segment lost 5 bases, leaving 12 bases of the junction unmatched. CDR3 size: 15 residues. The CDR3 region is CASSAPGLVLSEQYF. DNA for the CDR3: TGTGCCAGCAGCGCTCCGGGACTAGTTTTATCCGAGCAGTACTTC.

This clonotype was counted at least ten times. The chain joins TRBV7-2 to TRBJ2-1; TRBD2 aligns across 14 bases. Unmatched junction bases numbered 9, after V lost 3 bases and J lost 8 bases. The CDR3 has 17 residues. Germline lookup yields CDR1 SGHTA and CDR2 FQGNSA. CDR3 loop: CASSFRGTSGSPHEQFF. In DNA form, the CDR3 reads TGTGCCAGCAGCTTCCGGGGGACTAGCGGGAGTCCCCATGAGCAGTTCTTC.

Many counts were recorded for this clonotype. The chain employs TRBV9 and TRBJ2-1; the D is unclear. Germline values: CDR1 SGDLS, CDR2 YYNGEE. With 1 base removed from V and 6 bases from J, the gap between germline ends came to 20 bases. CDR3 size: 17 residues. CDR3 DNA sequence: TGTGCCAGCAGCGTATCTTGGGTTAGTTCAGGTGGCAATGAGCAGTTCTTC. This gives the protein CASSVSWVSSGGNEQFF. Full variable domain (outside the CDR3, taken from reference TRBV9 and TRBJ2-1): DSGVTQTPKHLITATGQRVTLRCSPRSGDLSVYWYQQSLDQGLQFLIQYYNGEERAKGNILERFSAQQFPDLHSELNLSSLELGDSALYFCASSVSWVSSGGNEQFFGPGTRLTVL.

This clonotype was counted many times. The chain couples TRBV4-3 to TRBJ2-3, with TRBD1 identical over 8 bases. J lost 5 bases, V lost 0 bases, and 4 bases had no gene match. In germline, CDR1 is LGHNA, CDR2 YSLEER. This CDR3 has 15 amino acids. CDR3 nucleotide sequence: TGCGCCAGCAGCCAAGATGGACAGGGACAAGATACGCAGTATTTT. It translates to CASSQDGQGQDTQYF.

This clonotype has ten or more counts. The J gene is TRBJ2-7, the V gene TRBV20-1; 12 nucleotides align to TRBD1. CDR1 and CDR2 from the germline V gene are DFQATT and SNEGSKA (reference sequence). CDR3 size: 13 residues. This CDR3 reads CRVPGQGAYEQYF. DNA for the CDR3: TGCAGGGTCCCGGGACAGGGGGCTTACGAGCAGTACTTC.